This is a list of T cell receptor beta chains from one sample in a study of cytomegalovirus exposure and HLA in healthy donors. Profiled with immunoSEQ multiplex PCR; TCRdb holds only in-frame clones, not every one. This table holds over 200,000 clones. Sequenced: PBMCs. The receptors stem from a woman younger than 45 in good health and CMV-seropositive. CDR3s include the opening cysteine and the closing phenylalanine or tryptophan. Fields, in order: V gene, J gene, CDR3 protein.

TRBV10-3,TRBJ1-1,CAIKSGGMNTEAFF
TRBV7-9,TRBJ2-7,CASSSGRLYEQYF
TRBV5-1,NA,CASTLGLAGFEQYF
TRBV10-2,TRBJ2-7,CASSPQGARIF
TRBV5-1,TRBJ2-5,CASSLSGQETQYF
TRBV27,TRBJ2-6,CASSFSRGQGYLSGANVLTF
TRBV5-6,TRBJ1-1,CASSLDPGDTEAFF
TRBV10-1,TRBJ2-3,CASSESSGAVDTQYF
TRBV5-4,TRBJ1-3,CASSEGGISGNTIYF
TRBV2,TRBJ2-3,CASSGVSGGGTDTQYF
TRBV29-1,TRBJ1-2,CSGMTDNGYTF